The present entry profiles one TCR beta chain with its context. Its antigen is not identified. Looked up from germline, CDR1 is LGHNA and CDR2 is YSLEER. The CDR3 is 18 residues long. The V and J ends lost 0 bases and 2 bases respectively, with 18 bases between them. This entry is derived from a study of T cell repertoires in cytomegalovirus infection. As for the study in general: CMV epitopes used comprised recently identified HLA-C-restricted ones and well-studied HLA-B-restricted ones. Indications came from public TCR beta signatures; they pointed to CMV infection and to a matching HLA type.

The study, taken as a whole, reports: Adding up the frequency of public TCR beta families identified people who carried CMV plus the relevant HLA. CMV-specific HLA-C-restricted TCR beta clonotypes dominated the ex vivo response.

TCRdb reanalysed the reads using MiXCR and keeps one entry per CDR3 protein. Among some 310,000 distinct CDR3 sequences listed, approximately 25% were seen once. Sequencing was performed on cultured PBMCs, taken from culture after CMV antigen stimulation. The chain joins TRBV4-3 to TRBJ2-3, with D perhaps TRBD1 or TRBD2 (5 bases each). The origin of this receptor is a human donor in good health (CMV status not recorded). Some clones in this sample may be carry-over from other donors' samples. Here the CDR3 DNA reads TGCGCCAGCAGCCAAGATCCTCCGGGACCCGGGGCCACAGATACGCAGTATTTT. It specifies CASSQDPPGPGATDTQYF.